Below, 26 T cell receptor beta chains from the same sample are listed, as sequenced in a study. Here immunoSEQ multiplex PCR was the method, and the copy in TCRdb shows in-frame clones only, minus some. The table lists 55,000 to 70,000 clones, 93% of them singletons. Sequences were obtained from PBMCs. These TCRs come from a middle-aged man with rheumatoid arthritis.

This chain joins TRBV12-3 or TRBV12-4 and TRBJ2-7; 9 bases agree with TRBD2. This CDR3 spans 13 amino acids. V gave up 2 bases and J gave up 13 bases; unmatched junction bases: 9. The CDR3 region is CASSLKLAGNTYF. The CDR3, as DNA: TGTGCCAGCAGTTTAAAGCTAGCGGGGAATACCTACTTC.

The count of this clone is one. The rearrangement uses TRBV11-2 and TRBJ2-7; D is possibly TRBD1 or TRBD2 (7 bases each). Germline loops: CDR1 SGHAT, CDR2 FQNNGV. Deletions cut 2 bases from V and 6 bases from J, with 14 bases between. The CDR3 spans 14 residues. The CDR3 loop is CASSLSRGGSEQYF. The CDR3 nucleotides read TGTGCCAGCAGCTTATCCAGGGGGGGATCCGAGCAGTACTTC.

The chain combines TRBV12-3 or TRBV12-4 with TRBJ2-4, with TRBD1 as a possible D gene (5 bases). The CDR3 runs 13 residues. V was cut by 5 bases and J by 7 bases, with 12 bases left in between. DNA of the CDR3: TGTGCCAGCAGTCAGGGCCCCTCCAACATTCAGTACTTC. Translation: CASSQGPSNIQYF.

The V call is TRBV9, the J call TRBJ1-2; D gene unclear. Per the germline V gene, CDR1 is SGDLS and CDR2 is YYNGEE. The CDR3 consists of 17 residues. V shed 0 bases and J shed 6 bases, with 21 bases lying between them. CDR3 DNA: TGTGCCAGCAGCGTAGACCTCCTCTGGGGAACAGCGGATGGCTACACCTTC. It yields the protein CASSVDLLWGTADGYTF.

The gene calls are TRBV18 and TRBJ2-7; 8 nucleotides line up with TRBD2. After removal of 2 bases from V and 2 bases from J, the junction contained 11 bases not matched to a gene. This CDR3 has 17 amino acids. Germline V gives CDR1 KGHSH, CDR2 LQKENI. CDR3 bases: TGTGCCAGCTCACCATCCCCATTCGGGAGGGCAACCTACGAGCAGTACTTC. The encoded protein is CASSPSPFGRATYEQYF. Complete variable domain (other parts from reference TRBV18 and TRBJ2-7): NAGVMQNPRHLVRRRGQEARLRCSPMKGHSHVYWYRQLPEEGLKFMVYLQKENIIDESGMPKERFSAEFPKEGPSILRIQQVVRGDSAAYFCASSPSPFGRATYEQYFGPGTRLTVT.

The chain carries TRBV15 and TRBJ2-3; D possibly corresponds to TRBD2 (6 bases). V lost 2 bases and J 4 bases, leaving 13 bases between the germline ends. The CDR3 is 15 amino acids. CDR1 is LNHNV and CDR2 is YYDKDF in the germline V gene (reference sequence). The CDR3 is CATSRNSGAADTQYF. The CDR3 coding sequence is TGTGCCACCAGCAGAAACTCGGGAGCGGCAGATACGCAGTATTTT. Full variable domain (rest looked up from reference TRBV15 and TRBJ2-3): DAMVIQNPRYQVTQFGKPVTLSCSQTLNHNVMYWYQQKSSQAPKLLFHYYDKDFNNEADTPDNFQSRRPNTSFCFLDIRSPGLGDTAMYLCATSRNSGAADTQYFGPGTRLTVL.

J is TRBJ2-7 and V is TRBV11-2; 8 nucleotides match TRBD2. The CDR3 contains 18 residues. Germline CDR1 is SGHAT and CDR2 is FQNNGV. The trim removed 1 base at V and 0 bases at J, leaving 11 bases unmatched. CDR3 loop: CASSLGLGGGPSSYEQYF. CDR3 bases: TGTGCCAGCAGCTTAGGTCTTGGCGGGGGGCCGAGCTCCTACGAGCAGTACTTC.

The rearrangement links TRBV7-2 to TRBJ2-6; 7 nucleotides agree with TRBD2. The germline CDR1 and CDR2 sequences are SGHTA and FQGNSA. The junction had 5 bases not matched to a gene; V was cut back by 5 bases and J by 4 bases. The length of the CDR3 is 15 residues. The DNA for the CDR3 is TGTGCCAGCAGCCCCCTAGCGGTCGGGGCCAACGTCCTGACTTTC. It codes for CASSPLAVGANVLTF.

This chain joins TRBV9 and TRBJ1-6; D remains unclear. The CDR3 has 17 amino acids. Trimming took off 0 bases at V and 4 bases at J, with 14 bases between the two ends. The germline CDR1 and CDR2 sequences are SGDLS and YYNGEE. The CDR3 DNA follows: TGTGCCAGCAGCGTAGACGGCTTAGTGTCGTATAATTCACCCCTCCACTTT. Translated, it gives CASSVDGLVSYNSPLHF.

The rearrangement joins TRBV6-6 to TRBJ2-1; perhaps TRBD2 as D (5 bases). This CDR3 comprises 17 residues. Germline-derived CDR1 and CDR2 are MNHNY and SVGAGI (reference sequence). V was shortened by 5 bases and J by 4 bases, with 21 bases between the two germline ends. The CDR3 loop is CASSLLGLAVGYNEQFF. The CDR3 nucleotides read TGTGCCAGCAGTCTCCTTGGCCTAGCAGTAGGATACAATGAGCAGTTCTTC.

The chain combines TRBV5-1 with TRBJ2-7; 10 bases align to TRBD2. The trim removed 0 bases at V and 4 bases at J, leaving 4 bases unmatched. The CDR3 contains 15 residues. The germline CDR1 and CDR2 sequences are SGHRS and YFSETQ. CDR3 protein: CASSLVASGSYEQYF. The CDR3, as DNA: TGCGCCAGCAGCTTGGTGGCTAGCGGGAGTTACGAGCAGTACTTC.

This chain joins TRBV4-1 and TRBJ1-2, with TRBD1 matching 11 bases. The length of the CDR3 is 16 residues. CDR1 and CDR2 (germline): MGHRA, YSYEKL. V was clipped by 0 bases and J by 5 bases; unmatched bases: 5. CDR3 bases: TGCGCCAGCAGCCAAGATTTCGGACAGGGGGCTTATGGCTACACCTTC. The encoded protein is CASSQDFGQGAYGYTF.

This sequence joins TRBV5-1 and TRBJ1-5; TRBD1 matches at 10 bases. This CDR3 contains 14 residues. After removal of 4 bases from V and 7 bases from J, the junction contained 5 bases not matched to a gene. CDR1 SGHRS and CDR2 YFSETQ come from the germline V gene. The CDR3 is CASSPGTGDQPQHF. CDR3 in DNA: TGCGCCAGCAGCCCCGGGACAGGGGACCAGCCCCAGCATTTT.

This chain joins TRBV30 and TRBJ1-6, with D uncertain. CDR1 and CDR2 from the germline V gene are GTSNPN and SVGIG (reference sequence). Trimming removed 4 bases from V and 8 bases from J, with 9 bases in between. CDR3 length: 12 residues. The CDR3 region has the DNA TGTGCCTGGACGCCTGGATATTCACCCCTCCACTTT. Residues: CAWTPGYSPLHF. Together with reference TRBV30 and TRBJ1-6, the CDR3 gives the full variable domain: SQTIHQWPATLVQPVGSPLSLECTVEGTSNPNLYWYRQAAGRGLQLLFYSVGIGQISSEVPQNLSASRPQDRQFILSSKKLLLSDSGFYLCAWTPGYSPLHFGNGTRLTVT.

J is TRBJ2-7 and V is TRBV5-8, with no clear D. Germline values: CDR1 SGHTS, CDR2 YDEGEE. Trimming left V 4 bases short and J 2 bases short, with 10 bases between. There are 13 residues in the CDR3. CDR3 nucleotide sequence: TGTGCCAGCAGCCCGGACGCGACCTACGAGCAGTACTTC. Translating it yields CASSPDATYEQYF.

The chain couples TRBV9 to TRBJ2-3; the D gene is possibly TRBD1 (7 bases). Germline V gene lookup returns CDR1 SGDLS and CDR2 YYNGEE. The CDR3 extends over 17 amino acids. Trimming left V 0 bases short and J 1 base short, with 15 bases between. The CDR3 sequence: CASSVVPQGGGTDTQYF. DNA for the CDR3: TGTGCCAGCAGCGTAGTTCCGCAGGGGGGCGGCACAGATACGCAGTATTTT.

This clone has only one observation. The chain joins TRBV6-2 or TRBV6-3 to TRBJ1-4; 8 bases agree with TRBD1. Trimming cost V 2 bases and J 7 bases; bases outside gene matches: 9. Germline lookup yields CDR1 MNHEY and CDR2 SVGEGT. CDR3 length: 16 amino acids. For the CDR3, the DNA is TGTGCCAGCAGTTACATTTCGGCAGGGGGCATTGAAAAACTGTTTTTT. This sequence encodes CASSYISAGGIEKLFF.

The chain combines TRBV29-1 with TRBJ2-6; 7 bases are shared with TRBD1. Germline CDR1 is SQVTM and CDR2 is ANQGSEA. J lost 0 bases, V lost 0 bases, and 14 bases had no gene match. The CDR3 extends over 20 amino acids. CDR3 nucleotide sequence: TGCAGCGTTGAAGATCCCCGGGACAGTGAAACCATCTCTGGGGCCAACGTCCTGACTTTC. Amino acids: CSVEDPRDSETISGANVLTF.

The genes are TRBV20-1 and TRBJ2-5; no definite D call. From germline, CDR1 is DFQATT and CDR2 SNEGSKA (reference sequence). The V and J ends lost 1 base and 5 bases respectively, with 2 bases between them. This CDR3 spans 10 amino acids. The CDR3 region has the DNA TGCAGTGCTAGAGCCGAGACCCAGTACTTC. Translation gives CSARAETQYF.

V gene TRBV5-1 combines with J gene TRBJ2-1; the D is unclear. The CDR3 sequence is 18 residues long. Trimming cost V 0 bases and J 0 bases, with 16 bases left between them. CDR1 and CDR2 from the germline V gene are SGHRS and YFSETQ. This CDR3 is CASSLAVLTSSSYNEQFF. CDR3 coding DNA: TGCGCCAGCAGCTTGGCGGTACTCACATCAAGCTCCTACAATGAGCAGTTCTTC.

In DNA form, the CDR3 reads TGTGCCAGCAGTTACTCGAGGGAAGGTCAGCCCCAGCATTTT. Amino acid sequence: CASSYSREGQPQHF. The chain links TRBV6-5 to TRBJ1-5; D is uncertain. Germline CDR1 MNHEY, CDR2 SVGAGI. V lost 0 bases and J lost 6, with 9 bases in between. The CDR3 has 14 amino acids.

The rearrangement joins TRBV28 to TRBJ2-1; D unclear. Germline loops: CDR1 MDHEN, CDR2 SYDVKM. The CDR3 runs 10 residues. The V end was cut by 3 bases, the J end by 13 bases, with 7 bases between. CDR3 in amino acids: CASSFLEQFF. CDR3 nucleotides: TGTGCCAGCAGTTTCCTCGAACAGTTCTTC.

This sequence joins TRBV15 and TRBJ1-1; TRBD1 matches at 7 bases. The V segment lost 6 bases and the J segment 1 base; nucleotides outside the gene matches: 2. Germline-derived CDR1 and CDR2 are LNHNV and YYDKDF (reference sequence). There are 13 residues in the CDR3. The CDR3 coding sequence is TGTGCCACCAGGTACAGGGGGAACACTGAAGCTTTCTTT. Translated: CATRYRGNTEAFF.

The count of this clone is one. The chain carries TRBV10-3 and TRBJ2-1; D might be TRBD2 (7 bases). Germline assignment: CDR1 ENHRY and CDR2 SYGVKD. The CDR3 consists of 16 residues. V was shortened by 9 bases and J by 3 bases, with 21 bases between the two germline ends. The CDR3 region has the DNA TGTGCCATTAGTCCCAGGGGCCTAGCGGACTACAATGAGCAGTTCTTC. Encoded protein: CAISPRGLADYNEQFF.

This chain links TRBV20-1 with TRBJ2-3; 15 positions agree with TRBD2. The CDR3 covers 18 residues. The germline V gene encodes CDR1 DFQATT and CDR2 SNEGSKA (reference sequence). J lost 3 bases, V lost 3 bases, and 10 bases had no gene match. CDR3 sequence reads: CSASRGLGTSGGTDTQYF. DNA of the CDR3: TGCAGTGCTAGTAGAGGACTGGGGACTAGCGGGGGGACAGATACGCAGTATTTT.

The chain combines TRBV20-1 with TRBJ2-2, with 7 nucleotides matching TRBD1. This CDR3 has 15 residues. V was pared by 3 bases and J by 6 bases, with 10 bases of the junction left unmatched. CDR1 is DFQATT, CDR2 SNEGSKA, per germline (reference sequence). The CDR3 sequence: CSASERQGIAGELFF. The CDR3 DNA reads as TGCAGTGCTAGTGAGCGACAGGGAATTGCCGGGGAGCTGTTTTTT.